What follows are 9 T cell receptor beta chains derived from one specimen sequenced in a study of early T cells in non-severe SARS-CoV-2 infection. One entry per CDR3 protein results from TCRdb running MiXCR on the 5' RACE reads. The repertoire holds around 81,000 distinct CDR3 sequences, with 11% to 15% as singletons. The sequencing input was whole blood. These receptors were collected from an adult who was a healthcare worker with PCR-confirmed SARS-CoV-2 infection or an uninfected control (not recorded which).

This clonotype has more than one count but fewer than ten. The chain is built from TRBV29-1 and TRBJ2-7, with no clear D. The V and J ends lost 7 bases and 0 bases respectively, with 10 bases between them. CDR3 length: 12 residues. Germline V lookup: CDR1 SQVTM, CDR2 ANQGSEA. The chain's CDR3 is CSAEVSSYEQYF. The CDR3 nucleotides are TGCAGCGCCGAGGTAAGCTCCTACGAGCAGTACTTC.

The table lists this clonotype with many counts. V is TRBV28 and J is TRBJ2-7; a possible D gene is TRBD1 (6 bases). The V and J ends lost 10 bases and 2 bases respectively, with 9 bases between them. Germline V gene sequence: CDR1 MDHEN, CDR2 SYDVKM. This CDR3 has 11 residues. The CDR3 coding sequence is TGTGCCACCGGGGACACCTACGAGCAGTACTTC. The encoded protein is CATGDTYEQYF.

This clonotype was seen ten or more times. V usage is TRBV7-2 and J usage is TRBJ2-1; 7 bases align to TRBD2. J lost 8 bases, V lost 1 base, and 5 bases had no gene match. Germline assignment: CDR1 SGHTA and CDR2 FQGNSA. This CDR3 region has 14 residues. The CDR3 DNA is TGTGCCAGCAGCTTAGGACTACTAGCGCATGAGCAGTTCTTC. Encoded protein: CASSLGLLAHEQFF.

This clonotype was seen ten or more times. The chain joins TRBV6-1 to TRBJ2-7, with TRBD1 matching over 10 bases. The J segment lost 2 bases and the V segment lost 6 bases, leaving 10 bases of the junction unmatched. Germline V lookup: CDR1 MNHNS, CDR2 SASEGT. CDR3 length: 16 amino acids. The CDR3 region is CASRGYPGTGAYEQYF. CDR3 nucleotide sequence: TGTGCCAGCAGAGGGTACCCCGGGACAGGGGCCTACGAGCAGTACTTC.

This clonotype was seen many times. The rearrangement uses TRBV20-1 and TRBJ2-3; 8 bases fit TRBD2. Germline V gene lookup returns CDR1 DFQATT and CDR2 SNEGSKA (reference sequence). This CDR3 has 15 amino acids. J gave up 0 bases and V 6 bases, and 8 bases lay outside the gene matches. CDR3 bases: TGCAGTGCGCCAGCCATAGCGGGGAGCACAGATACGCAGTATTTT. This sequence encodes CSAPAIAGSTDTQYF.

The genes are TRBV29-1 and TRBJ1-1; D possibly corresponds to TRBD1 (6 bases). Germline-derived CDR1 and CDR2 are SQVTM and ANQGSEA. The V and J ends lost 4 bases and 5 bases respectively, with 11 bases between them. The CDR3 extends over 12 amino acids. CDR3 DNA: TGCAGCGTTGTAGGAGGGGGAACTGAAGCTTTCTTT. It is translated as CSVVGGGTEAFF.

This chain connects TRBV7-3 to TRBJ2-1; D is possibly TRBD1 (7 bases). V shed 5 bases and J shed 2 bases, with 13 bases lying between them. The CDR3 is 15 amino acids. Per germline, CDR1 SGHTA and CDR2 FQGTGA. This CDR3 reads CASSPQGEAYNEQFF. CDR3 DNA sequence: TGTGCCAGCAGCCCCCAGGGGGAGGCCTACAATGAGCAGTTCTTC.

The chain recombines TRBV12-3 or TRBV12-4 with TRBJ1-1, with TRBD1 identical over 9 bases. This CDR3 spans 14 amino acids. After removal of 8 bases from V and 4 bases from J, the junction contained 8 bases not matched to a gene. The CDR3 protein is CASGAGTGFTEAFF. DNA of the CDR3: TGTGCCAGCGGTGCCGGGACAGGGTTCACTGAAGCTTTCTTT.

This clonotype was seen a few times. This rearrangement joins TRBV5-4 to TRBJ1-2; D remains unclear. Germline CDR1 and CDR2: SGHNT and YYREEE (reference sequence). The V end was cut by 0 bases, the J end by 6 bases, with 12 bases between. CDR3 length: 14 amino acids. CDR3 DNA: TGTGCCAGCAGCTTGGTGACGGAGCCTCATGGCTACACCTTC. Amino acids: CASSLVTEPHGYTF. The full variable domain, rest sourced from reference TRBV5-4 and TRBJ1-2, is ETGVTQSPTHLIKTRGQQVTLRCSSQSGHNTVSWYQQALGQGPQFIFQYYREEENGRGNFPPRFSGLQFPNYSSELNVNALELDDSALYLCASSLVTEPHGYTFGSGTRLTVV.